These 10 T cell receptor beta chains share one sample of origin, sequenced in a study of glioma-infiltrating T cells after dendritic cell vaccination. As for time point: after dendritic cell vaccination, including at tumor progression/relapse. Using immunoSEQ multiplex PCR, the repertoire was profiled, and TCRdb retains in-frame clones only, with some absent. The sample carries 9,500 to 12,000 clones, more than 65% recorded once. Specimen: blood, collected after dendritic cell vaccination. The receptor set was obtained from a human donor with glioblastoma.

The chain recombines TRBV27 with TRBJ2-3; TRBD2 aligns across 10 bases. J gave up 5 bases and V 5 bases, and 10 bases lay outside the gene matches. The CDR3 is 16 residues long. The germline V gene encodes CDR1 MNHEY and CDR2 SMNVEV (reference sequence). CDR3 residues: CASSQLRTSGLDTQYF. The CDR3 region has the DNA TGTGCCAGCAGTCAACTACGGACTAGCGGCCTAGATACGCAGTATTTT.

This sequence joins TRBV29-1 and TRBJ2-1; 11 nucleotides line up with TRBD1. The trim removed 1 base at V and 6 bases at J, leaving 5 bases unmatched. CDR3 length equals 15 residues. The germline V gene encodes CDR1 SQVTM and CDR2 ANQGSEA. The CDR3 spells CSVEGRGQGVNEQFF. The CDR3, as DNA: TGCAGCGTTGAAGGGAGGGGACAGGGGGTCAATGAGCAGTTCTTC.

The chain combines TRBV6-1 with TRBJ2-1; weak D call: TRBD2 (6 bases). Per the germline V gene, CDR1 is MNHNS and CDR2 is SASEGT. The germline V and J ends were trimmed by 6 bases and 3 bases, with 15 bases remaining between them. The length of the CDR3 is 15 residues. As DNA, the CDR3 is TGTGCCAGCAGGGCCTTGCGGGATATCTACAATGAGCAGTTCTTC. Translated: CASRALRDIYNEQFF.

V gene TRBV7-9 combines with J gene TRBJ1-1; no clear D. Trimming shortened V by 1 base and J by 4 bases, and 13 bases separated the two germline ends. This CDR3 has 15 residues. CDR1 is SEHNR, CDR2 FQNEAQ, per germline (reference sequence). CDR3 sequence reads: CASSLDFAGGTEAFF. The CDR3 coding sequence is TGTGCCAGCAGCTTAGACTTCGCGGGTGGCACTGAAGCTTTCTTT.

CDR3 protein: CASSLGAGLDGYTF. Here the CDR3 DNA reads TGTGCCAGCAGCTTGGGGGCAGGGCTGGATGGCTACACCTTC. V and J are TRBV5-6 and TRBJ1-2; weak D call: TRBD1 (5 bases). CDR3 size: 14 residues. V was pared by 0 bases and J by 6 bases, with 12 bases between. The germline V gene has CDR1 SGHDT and CDR2 YYEEEE.

The chain joins TRBV6-5 to TRBJ2-7; TRBD1 matches at 7 bases. Per the germline V gene, CDR1 is MNHEY and CDR2 is SVGAGI. The V gene end was trimmed by 5 bases and the J gene end by 3 bases; junction bases not matched to a gene: 10. The CDR3 loop spans 15 amino acids. The CDR3 DNA reads TGTGCCAGCAGTCTCCATAAGACAGGGTTCTACGAGCAGTACTTC. Its protein is CASSLHKTGFYEQYF.

The chain uses TRBV7-3 and TRBJ2-1; a weak D match, TRBD2 (5 bases). CDR1 is SGHTA and CDR2 is FQGTGA in the germline V gene. Trimming left V 1 base short and J 0 bases short, with 16 bases between. The CDR3 has 18 residues. The chain's CDR3 is CASSLRGSAGISYNEQFF. DNA for the CDR3: TGTGCCAGCAGCTTAAGGGGTTCGGCGGGTATCTCCTACAATGAGCAGTTCTTC. Variable domain in full (rest from reference TRBV7-3 and TRBJ2-1): GAGVSQTPSNKVTEKGKYVELRCDPISGHTALYWYRQSLGQGPEFLIYFQGTGAADDSGLPNDRFFAVRPEGSVSTLKIQRTERGDSAVYLCASSLRGSAGISYNEQFFGPGTRLTVL.

The chain couples TRBV6-1 to TRBJ2-3, with 14 positions matching TRBD2. The CDR3 length is 15 residues. V gave up 4 bases and J gave up 4 bases; unmatched junction bases: 1. The germline V gene encodes CDR1 MNHNS and CDR2 SASEGT. The CDR3 bases are TGTGCCAGCAGTGGACTAGCGGGAGGGCCAGATACGCAGTATTTT. This sequence encodes CASSGLAGGPDTQYF.

The chain joins TRBV30 to TRBJ1-6, with 7 bases that match TRBD1. Trimming took 3 bases from V and 5 from J; bases not matched to a gene: 10. This CDR3 comprises 16 residues. Germline V lookup: CDR1 GTSNPN, CDR2 SVGIG (reference sequence). This chain's CDR3 is CAWRNPGQMNNSPLHF. In nucleotides, the CDR3 is TGTGCCTGGAGGAACCCGGGACAGATGAATAATTCACCCCTCCACTTT. Full variable domain (remainder filled in from reference TRBV30 and TRBJ1-6): SQTIHQWPATLVQPVGSPLSLECTVEGTSNPNLYWYRQAAGRGLQLLFYSVGIGQISSEVPQNLSASRPQDRQFILSSKKLLLSDSGFYLCAWRNPGQMNNSPLHFGNGTRLTVT.

The V call is TRBV5-1, the J call TRBJ2-5; weak D call: TRBD1 (5 bases). Germline CDR1 reads SGHRS; CDR2 reads YFSETQ. Deletions cut 1 base from V and 5 bases from J, with 15 bases between. The CDR3 sequence is 15 residues long. CDR3 amino acids: CASSLNGQGPETQYF. CDR3 in DNA: TGCGCCAGCAGCTTGAATGGTCAGGGCCCGGAGACCCAGTACTTC.